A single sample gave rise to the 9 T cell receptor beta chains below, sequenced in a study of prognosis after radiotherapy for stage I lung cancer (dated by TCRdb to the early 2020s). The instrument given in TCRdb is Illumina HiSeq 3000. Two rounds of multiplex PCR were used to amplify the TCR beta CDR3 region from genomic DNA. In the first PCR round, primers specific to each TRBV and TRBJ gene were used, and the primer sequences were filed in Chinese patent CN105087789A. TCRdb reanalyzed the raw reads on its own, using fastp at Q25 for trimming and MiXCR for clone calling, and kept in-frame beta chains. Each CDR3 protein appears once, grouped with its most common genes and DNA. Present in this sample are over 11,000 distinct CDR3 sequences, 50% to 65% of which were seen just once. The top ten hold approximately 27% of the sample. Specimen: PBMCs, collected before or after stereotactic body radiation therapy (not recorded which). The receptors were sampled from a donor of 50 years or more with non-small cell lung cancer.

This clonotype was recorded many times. The CDR3 bases are TGTGCCATCAGTGAGTTTTCGGGACAGCCCCAGCATTTT. Translation: CAISEFSGQPQHF. The rearrangement links TRBV10-3 to TRBJ1-5; D is unclear. This CDR3 has 13 amino acids. The germline V gene has CDR1 ENHRY and CDR2 SYGVKD. V lost 1 base to trimming and J lost 7 bases, with 8 bases between them.

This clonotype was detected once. In DNA, the CDR3 is TGCGCCAGCAGCTTGAGGGCGGGACTAGCGGGAGTTGTACCCCCTTACGAGCAGTACTTC. It is translated as CASSLRAGLAGVVPPYEQYF. The chain joins TRBV5-1 to TRBJ2-7, with TRBD2 matching over 14 bases. The V and J ends lost 1 base and 4 bases, in that order; junction bases with no gene match: 16. Per germline, CDR1 SGHRS and CDR2 YFSETQ. The CDR3 spans 20 residues.

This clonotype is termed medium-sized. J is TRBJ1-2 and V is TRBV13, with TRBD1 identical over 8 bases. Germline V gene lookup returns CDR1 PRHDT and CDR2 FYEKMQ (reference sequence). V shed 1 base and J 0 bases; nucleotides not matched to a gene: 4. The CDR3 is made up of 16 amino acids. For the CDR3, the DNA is TGTGCCAGCAGCTTAGAGGGGGACAGGACTAACTATGGCTACACCTTC. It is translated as CASSLEGDRTNYGYTF.

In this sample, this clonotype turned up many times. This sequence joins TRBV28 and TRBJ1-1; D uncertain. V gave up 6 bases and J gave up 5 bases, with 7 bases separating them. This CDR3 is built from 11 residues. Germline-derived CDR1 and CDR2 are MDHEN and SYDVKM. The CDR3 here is CASSITTEAFF. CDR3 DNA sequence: TGTGCCAGCAGCATCACAACTGAAGCTTTCTTT.

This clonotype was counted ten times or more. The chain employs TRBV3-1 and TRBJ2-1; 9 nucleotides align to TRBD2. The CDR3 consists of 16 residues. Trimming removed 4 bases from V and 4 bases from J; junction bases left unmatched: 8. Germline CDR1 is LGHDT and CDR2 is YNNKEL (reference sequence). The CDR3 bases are TGTGCCAGCAGCCCCGGACTAGCGAGCCTATACAATGAGCAGTTCTTC. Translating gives CASSPGLASLYNEQFF.

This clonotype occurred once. The CDR3 nucleotides are TGTGCCAGCAGTTTCGACAGGGGGCTGGACGAGCAGTACTTC. Translation gives CASSFDRGLDEQYF. The chain couples TRBV12-3 or TRBV12-4 to TRBJ2-7; 10 nucleotides line up with TRBD1. V shed 3 bases, J shed 5 bases, and the junction held 4 bases outside the gene matches. This CDR3 comprises 14 residues.

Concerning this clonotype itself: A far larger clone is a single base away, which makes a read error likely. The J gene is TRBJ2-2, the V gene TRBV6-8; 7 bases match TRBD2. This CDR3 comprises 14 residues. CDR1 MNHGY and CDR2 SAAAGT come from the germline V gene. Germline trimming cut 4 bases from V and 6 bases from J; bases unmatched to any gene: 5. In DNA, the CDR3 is TGTGCCAGCAGTTGCCGGGGGGTCGCCGGGGAGCTGTTTTTT. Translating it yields CASSCRGVAGELFF.

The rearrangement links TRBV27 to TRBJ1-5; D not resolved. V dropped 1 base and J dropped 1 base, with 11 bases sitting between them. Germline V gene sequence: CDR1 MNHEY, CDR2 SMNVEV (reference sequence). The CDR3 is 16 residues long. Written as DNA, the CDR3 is TGTGCCAGCAGTTTATTGGTGTGCTTGAGCAATCAGCCCCAGCATTTT. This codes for CASSLLVCLSNQPQHF.

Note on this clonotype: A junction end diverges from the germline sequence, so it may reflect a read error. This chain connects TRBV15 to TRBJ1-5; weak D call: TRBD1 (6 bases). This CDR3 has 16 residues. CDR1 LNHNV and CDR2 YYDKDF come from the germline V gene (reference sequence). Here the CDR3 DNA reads TGTGCCACCAGCCGGCACAGTGGGGGGGGCAATCCGCCCCAGCATTTT. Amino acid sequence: CATSRHSGGGNPPQHF.